This T cell receptor (beta chain) was identified during a study of blood T cells in healthy people across ages. This CDR3 contains 17 residues. Looked up from germline, CDR1 is SGDLS and CDR2 is YYNGEE. Unmatched junction bases numbered 5, after V lost 0 bases and J lost 0 bases. About this clonotype: The antigen remains unidentified.

For the second PCR, which ran for about 6 to 11 cycles, a sample-barcoded 5' primer and a J-beta primer mix were used. TCRdb itself ran the 5' RACE reads through MiXCR, one entry per CDR3 protein. The repertoire holds under 2,000,000 distinct CDR3 sequences, around half seen once, with roughly 2% in the top ten. Study results and caveats: Total diversity from one million sequenced T cells was likely underestimated.

This clonotype was obtained from a woman between 40 and 50 years old in good health. V is TRBV9 and J is TRBJ1-2, with 10 bases that match TRBD1. The source material was blood. Here the CDR3 reads CASSVGDRGPSNYGYTF. The CDR3 DNA reads as TGTGCCAGCAGCGTAGGGGACAGGGGCCCCTCTAACTATGGCTACACCTTC.